These T cell receptor beta chains were read from a single sample in a study of CD8+CD57+ T cells in acquired aplastic anemia. One entry per CDR3 protein, called by TCRdb with MiXCR from the reads. The sample has under 200,000 distinct CDR3 sequences; roughly 50% are singletons. The specimen was sorted CD4+, CD8+, or CD8+CD57+ T cells (not recorded which) from PBMCs. These receptors were taken from a human donor with aplastic anemia. Each CDR3 is given without its conserved first and last residue.

v_gene	CDR3aa
TRBV6-5	ASTDRIETQY
TRBV7-8	ASSKRQGEAFHYGYT
TRBV6-4	AKTGESFEKLF
TRBV19	ASSRQGGDYGYT
TRBV29-1	SVEGGTYEQY
TRBV24-1	ATSDLQVEGQETQY
TRBV5-6	ASRSGREQY
TRBV19	ASSIGGLAYNEQF
TRBV20-1	SVRDRGAPYGYT
TRBV3-1	ASSQARGPYEQY
TRBV24-1	ATSDPGTGEGYT
TRBV2	ASKLGLSSYNEQF
TRBV2	ASSGQGPTDPQY
TRBV5-1	ASSSGQTIETQY
TRBV10-1	ASKTQGGLN
TRBV10-3	AISEGTSARGEQF
TRBV19	ASSLSKSYNEQF
TRBV25-1	ASRKQGGTNEKLF
TRBV2	ASMGLYSNQPQH
TRBV19	ASSGGGDEQY
TRBV3-1	ASSQGSSNTEAF
TRBV9	ASRDGQGGKTDTQY
TRBV9	ASSVGQGAHEQY
TRBV6-1	ASSEYTGGTEAF
TRBV4-1	ASSQGRLASGELF
TRBV13	ASSWVLTEAF
TRBV15	ATSWPGLAQNNEQF
TRBV4-1	ASSQDRNTDTQY
TRBV2	ASRYGTGMEKLF
TRBV27	AIGPSTQWFRGYT
TRBV18	ASSSPGKETQY
TRBV7-3	ASSSRDRGFYEQY
TRBV9	ASSVDGASNQPQH
TRBV11-1	ASSAGQGEGYT
TRBV19	ASNDRVVLDGTEAF
TRBV5-6	ASSPGGYGYT
TRBV20-1	SASRSRKDSYEQY
TRBV11-1	ASSSRPNSYNSPLH
TRBV12-3/TRBV12-4	ASISGYLDGTVPYNEQF
TRBV4-3	ASGQVSGGELF
TRBV25-1	ASSEPTSSGNTIY
TRBV2	ASSEVPQGMNTEAF
TRBV11-3	ASSPYDRYDEQF
TRBV5-1	ASSLDGQGSVNEQF
TRBV30	AWRRYTGSYEQY
TRBV9	ASRGDNQPQH
TRBV24-1	ATSEFGTGSPDTQY
TRBV7-3	ASSLKPETTNEKLF
TRBV25-1	ASSGTLLRTTNEKLF
TRBV7-3	ASSRDSNTGELF
TRBV5-1	ASSPIGDTQY
TRBV5-1	ASSFGGPIYEQY
TRBV7-2	ASRSHPGISYEQY
TRBV5-5	ASRLRQGNEKLF
TRBV28	ASSLPGLAGVEGETQY
TRBV5-1	ASSLAASGTYNEQF
TRBV7-8	ASSSRQGPTEAF
TRBV7-8	ASSYLPTGDGYT
TRBV20-1	SAVRVTGELF